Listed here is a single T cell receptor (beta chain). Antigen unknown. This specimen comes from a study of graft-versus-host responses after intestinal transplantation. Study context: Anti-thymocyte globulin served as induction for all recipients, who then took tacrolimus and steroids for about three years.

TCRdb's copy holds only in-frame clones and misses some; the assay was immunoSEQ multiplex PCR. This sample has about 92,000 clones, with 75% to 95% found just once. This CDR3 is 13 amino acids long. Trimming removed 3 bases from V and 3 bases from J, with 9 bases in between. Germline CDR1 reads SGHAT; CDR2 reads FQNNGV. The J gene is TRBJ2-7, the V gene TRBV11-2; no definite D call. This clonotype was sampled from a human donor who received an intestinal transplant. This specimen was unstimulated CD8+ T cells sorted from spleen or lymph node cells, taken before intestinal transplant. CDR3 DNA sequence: TGTGCCAGCAGCTTTTCAGTTTACTACGAGCAGTACTTC. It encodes CASSFSVYYEQYF.